This T cell receptor beta chain was captured by sequencing in a study of T cell responses to AZD1222 COVID-19 vaccine. A word on this clone: Its antigen is as yet unknown.

General observations from the study: In a largely white British group with more females than males, clonal diversity was possibly underestimated.

Assay used: immunoSEQ multiplex PCR; TCRdb lists only in-frame clones, some missing. The repertoire holds around 140,000 clones, with about nine tenths as singletons. Sequencing was performed on peripheral blood, taken on day 0 of AZD1222 vaccination. The source is an adult in good health.

The CDR3 reads CASRPESFTDTQYF. The CDR3 region has the DNA TGTGCCAGCCGCCCCGAGTCCTTCACAGATACGCAGTATTTT. The chain couples TRBV6-4 to TRBJ2-3; D ambiguous. The CDR3 is made up of 14 amino acids. The germline V gene encodes CDR1 MRHNA and CDR2 SNTAGT. V was pared by 8 bases and J by 2 bases, with 14 bases between.